This entry concerns a single T cell receptor (beta chain). This receptor's antigen is unknown. Qualities for individual bases were not recorded, and no much larger clone is one base off. From V the trimming removes 3 bases and from J it removes 3 bases, while the gene matches leave 4 bases of the junction unaccounted for. CDR1 and CDR2 are drawn from the germline V gene: ENHRY, SYGVKD. The cysteine opens and the phenylalanine closes a CDR3 of 14 amino acids. Kept here is only the CDR3 DNA, which spans 42 bases and is read in frame from base 1. The cohort was made up of approximately 700 healthy bone marrow donors. Cohort members were all nominally healthy when sampled, although unrecorded immune exposures were likely present. The donor was CMV seronegative and belonged to the group of 352 seronegative cohort members. A peripheral blood sample was provided by each donor, and peripheral blood mononuclear cells were used for TCR beta sequencing. Genomic DNA was extracted from the blood cell samples with the Qiagen DNeasy Blood Extraction Kit.

The data were taken from a study of cytomegalovirus exposure and HLA in healthy donors (dated by TCRdb to about 2017). Looking at the study overall: According to an earlier analysis of around 600 of the donors, about 170 million T cells yielded roughly 100 million unique TCR beta sequences and approximately 280 Gb of sequence data. An early release that covered some 630 HLA-typed donors contained 250 to 350 gigabases of sequencing data and 65 million to 100 million unique TCR sequences. Of the 350 to 450 genotyped donors, roughly 80% fell in the genetic ancestry cluster associated with self-reported Caucasian donors. The study aimed to test whether cataloging public T cell receptors could reveal signatures of past pathogen exposure. The study used immunosequencing to profile the T cell repertoires of several hundred subjects and linked those repertoires to cytomegalovirus serostatus. Besides the first cohort of 666 subjects, a separate validation cohort made up of some 110 different subjects was used. To predict cytomegalovirus infection status, the study brought together high-throughput TCR immunosequencing, statistical association of individual TCRs with disease status, and machine learning. In a later analysis, previously published TCR beta repertoires from fewer than 750 donors were re-analyzed and high-resolution HLA genotyping was added so that TCR occurrence patterns could be studied. The later analysis used no new phenotypic data to find candidate immune exposures, relying instead on TCR beta sequences and their occurrence across donors. To decide whether each TCR beta V gene segment behaved as functional or pseudogenic, an earlier analysis of over 500 of the donors relied on high-throughput TCR beta sequencing. Donor age, sex, ethnicity and CMV serostatus were compiled alongside the repertoire data. A later genetic analysis used genome-wide SNP genotypes for about three fifths of the 666 donors, treating that subset as a discovery cohort. Every repertoire in the discovery cohort had been generated on one and the same sequencing platform. HLA typing included class I and class II loci at four-digit resolution. Typing coverage varied by locus: 629-630 donors for A, B, C, DRB1 and DQB1; more than 500 for DQA1; about 600 for DPA1; roughly 450 for DPB1. A handful of DR-DQ haplotypes were handled as single units for association and clustering because linkage in the cohort was strong. On average, about 200,000 unique TCR beta nucleotide sequences were sequenced per donor among more than 350 genotyped donors of the cohort, with around 19% of those sequences being non-productive.

Beyond this particular receptor, the publication reports: According to the authors, the approach could potentially be generalized to other disease states and immunological phenotypes. A later genetic analysis reported fewer N-insertions in productive TCRs among donors in an Asian-associated ancestry cluster than the roughly 700-donor mean. The presence/absence analyses assumed that sequencing depth was roughly uniform across donors, and that assumption may not be true. In this cohort, only TCR beta chains were sequenced, and detectable features were limited by the absence of alpha or paired-chain data. A further reported finding was that TCR beta sequences accurately predicted the HLA-A and HLA-B alleles for most subjects in the first cohort. The 87-base-pair reads could not distinguish some IMGT-functional V segments, including TRBV6-2 and TRBV6-3, so those segments were excluded. A later analysis found that HLA-associated TCR beta chains were more clonally expanded and had lower generation probabilities than equally common non-associated chains. When HLA alleles, especially DR and DQ, strongly co-occurred, TCR associations were difficult to assign to individual alleles. Linkage disequilibrium might explain the correlated functional status among segregating V segments, but an unknown experimental factor could not be ruled out. In an earlier analysis of about 600 of the donors, most TCR beta V segments appeared in productive rearrangements about 87% or about 30% of the time, broadly matching IMGT annotations. An association between a missense DCLRE1C variant and V-gene and J-gene trimming of TCR beta chains was found in a later genetic analysis and replicated in an independent cohort. HLA typing was unavailable for some donors at each locus, so association tests used only the typed subset. The only immune exposure information available for the cohort was CMV serostatus. The study listed 164 TCR beta chains as associated with cytomegalovirus. Several of the top co-occurrence clusters appeared to be linked to parvovirus B19, influenza, CMV and Epstein-Barr virus, according to a later analysis. According to a later analysis, most CMV-associated TCR beta chains appeared to be HLA-restricted, and the HLA associations seemed to be driven largely by CMV exposure. A later analysis found that TCR association rates varied across HLA loci, with DRB1 alleles showing the most associated TCRs and HLA-C alleles the fewest. In both the original and validation cohorts, the classifier was reported to diagnose cytomegalovirus status with high specificity and sensitivity. The sequencing pipeline was judged likely to have produced a cluster of highly shared sequence variants as a technical artifact. Specific HLA alleles were associated with some 15,000 TCR beta sequences at a false discovery rate of 0.05 in a later analysis. While some public TCRs were present in many individuals, most TCR sequences turned up only very rarely across donors. In vitro tests confirmed that a few of the cytomegalovirus-associated TCR beta chains recognize cytomegalovirus antigens. Because counts were too low, some 16 rarely observed V segments, including chromosome 9 orphons, were excluded from the earlier analysis of 587 of the donors.

Libraries were made using the immunoSEQ multiplex PCR assay. A mixture of 60 forward primers for TCR Vbeta segments and 13 reverse primers for TCR Jbeta segments was used in the multiplex PCR. A multiplex PCR assay on genomic DNA amplified the CDR3 region of rearranged TCR beta genes. Amplified TCR beta libraries were sequenced as 87-base-pair reads on the Illumina HiSeq System. As for how the authors treated the data: Across the 500 to 750 repertoires, a later analysis counted roughly 84 million unique TCR beta chains, 8.5 million to 12 million of which were shared by at least two donors. Raw reads were error-corrected and collapsed into unique sequences with a nearest-neighbor algorithm that merged closely related sequences to remove PCR and sequencing errors. Alignment of CDR3 sequences to IMGT reference sequences was used to assign V, D and J gene segments. For a sequence to be retained, at least a six-nucleotide match to both a V gene segment and a J gene segment was required. A rearrangement was called productive if the CDR3 had no stop codons and remained in frame with V and J, and every other rearrangement was called non-productive. Following IMGT convention, CDR3 was defined as the stretch from the second conserved V-encoded cysteine to the conserved J-encoded phenylalanine. In an earlier analysis of more than 550 of the donors, sequences lacking an unambiguous match to a single V gene segment were excluded. An earlier analysis of 587 of the donors classified V segments as functional when productive rearrangements were above 56.7% and as segregating when the standard deviation between donors was above 5%. A statistical classification framework was developed to diagnose cytomegalovirus status using the catalog of TCR beta chain sequences. In a later analysis, V and J genes were assigned by comparing TCR nucleotide sequences against IMGT/GENE-DB human TR gene sequences. A later analysis assigned CDR3 sequences and most-parsimonious VDJ recombination scenarios with the TCRdist pipeline. A later analysis defined each TCR beta chain by its CDR3 amino acid sequence plus V-gene family, and excluded reads lacking a unique V-gene family. As a way to deal with suspected cross-contamination and a sequencing artifact, a later analysis dropped 450 to 700 nucleotide sequences that were highly shared and had low generation probability. In a later analysis, a clonal expansion index was calculated for each public chain from normalized within-repertoire ranks of inferred template counts. Generation probabilities in a later analysis came from a VDJ recombination model fitted to out-of-frame rearrangements, and those results were checked against IGoR. In a later analysis, hypergeometric tests were used to score TCR-TCR, TCR-HLA and TCR-CMV co-occurrence, with a repertoire-size bias correction applied to TCR pairs. To estimate false discovery rates, a later analysis permuted the HLA or CMV assignments 20 times. In a later analysis, co-occurring TCRs were grouped with DBSCAN, and TCRdist sequence similarity was added when clustering was performed within HLA-allele-positive subsets. Repertoires with fewer than 30,000 or more than 120,000 public chains, plus five repertoires with anomalous nucleotide sharing, were excluded from co-occurrence clustering. The table comes from immuneACCESS by way of TCRdb, which keeps in-frame sequences with V and J called. Part of the clones is missing from these tables; in studies checked, under half for an unresolved V gene and the rest for unknown reasons. D and trimming were read from the DNA, whereas the V and J calls and clone size are those reported in that table. The sample has some 150,000 clones on record, under 80% of them singletons. About 3.1% of the sample comes from the top ten.

The rearranged segments are TRBV10-3 and TRBJ1-1; TRBD1 lines up with 7 middle nucleotides. This receptor was obtained from a female donor in good health and CMV-seronegative. The specimen sequenced was PBMCs. This receptor carries the CDR3 CAISDFQGDTEAFF. The DNA reads as follows: TGTGCCATCAGTGATTTTCAGGGGGACACTGAAGCTTTCTTT.